Sequencing of this TCR beta chain was carried out in a study of radiotherapy plus CTLA-4 blockade in lung cancer. Whole-study context: Objective responses were observed in 15% to 20% of patients, and disease control was achieved by around 31%. Study results and limitations: Best predicting response, reportedly, were early blood T cell clone dynamics, with interferon-beta. Expansion of tumor-derived TCR clones was observed in blood after radiotherapy plus ipilimumab.

Method: immunoSEQ multiplex PCR; TCRdb's copy keeps in-frame clones and lacks some. The sample includes approximately 77,000 clones, 78% of them seen just once. On this clone itself: Antigen: not known.

Focal radiation plus CTLA-4 blockade with ipilimumab was given to patients with chemo-refractory metastatic non-small-cell lung cancer. Source: peripheral blood, taken from a patient treated with radiotherapy plus ipilimumab. The clonotype comes from a human donor with non-small cell lung cancer whose response to radiotherapy plus ipilimumab could not be evaluated. Some clones in this sample may be carry-over from other donors' samples.

Here the CDR3 reads CASSGGTGGRNYGYTF. CDR3 coding DNA: TGTGCCAGCAGTGGGGGGACAGGGGGCAGGAACTATGGCTACACCTTC. This rearrangement joins TRBV28 to TRBJ1-2; 12 bases are shared with TRBD1. The CDR3 is made up of 16 amino acids. Germline-derived CDR1 and CDR2 are MDHEN and SYDVKM. Unmatched junction bases numbered 6, after V lost 5 bases and J lost 2 bases.